This T cell receptor (beta chain) originates from a study of control samples from healthy donors and cancer patients. The germline V gene encodes CDR1 GTSNPN and CDR2 SVGIG (reference sequence). Trimming left V 3 bases short and J 6 bases short, with 9 bases between. The CDR3 covers 13 residues. Assay: immunoSEQ multiplex PCR; the TCRdb copy retains only in-frame clones and omits some. The profile shows around 130,000 clones, 89% of them singletons. This receptor was identified in a man in his fifties in good health. The material sequenced was blood. The chain joins TRBV30 to TRBJ1-6; D gene uncertain. CDR3 nucleotides: TGTGCCTGGAGCCTCTCGGGTAATTCACCCCTCCACTTT. Protein sequence: CAWSLSGNSPLHF.